The T cell receptor (beta chain) described here comes from a study of T cells in Graves' hyperthyroidism and ophthalmopathy (dated by TCRdb to the late 2010s). Background on the whole study: Peripheral blood was collected at initial diagnosis, before any treatment. In addition, the study compared T-cell repertoires in thyroid tissue and in blood from 6 or 7 Graves' hyperthyroidism patients. After sampling, hyperthyroidism patients received methimazole starting at 30 mg daily, and ophthalmopathy patients received high-dose intravenous methylprednisolone. TCR V-J signatures able to tell the groups apart were searched for in a discovery cohort of around 95 patients, of whom 40 to 45 had Graves' ophthalmopathy and 55 to 60 had stable Graves' hyperthyroidism. TCR Vbeta CDR3 sequencing of around 130 peripheral blood samples (43 ophthalmopathy, 75 hyperthyroidism and roughly 17 progressor patients) is reported in the paper. Whether ophthalmopathy could be predicted prospectively was tested in an independent validation cohort made up of roughly 20 hyperthyroidism patients plus 17 patients who later progressed to ophthalmopathy. The 95 to 100 discovery patients were randomly divided into training and test sets at a 7:3 ratio.

As for this clonotype: Its antigen remains undetermined. Per-nucleotide qualities are absent, and no much larger clonotype sits a single base away.

Overall study outcomes, separate from this receptor: No statistical method was used to fix the sample size in advance, and group allocation was not hidden from the investigators. A 13 V-J signature model separated ophthalmopathy from stable hyperthyroidism, with about 88% sensitivity and about 81% specificity in cross-validation and 80%/75% in testing. Most expanded thyroid clonotypes (frequency above 0.001) were also detected in blood, suggesting blood repertoires may reflect thyroid immune responses. In validation, progression to ophthalmopathy was predicted by the model with about 70% sensitivity and nearly 75% specificity, a median of about 6.4 months before onset.

From the cysteine through the phenylalanine, the CDR3 covers 14 amino acids. The sequence is cut down to CDR3 DNA, 42 bases in frame from base 1. Via the germline V gene, CDR1 is SNHLY and CDR2 FYNNEI. Amplification of TCR beta CDR3 regions was carried out from RNA transcripts. A first-round RT-PCR of the TCR CDR3 used the HTBI primer set with the Qiagen OneStep RT-PCR kit. The libraries were constructed in a second round of multiplex PCR and then size-selected and purified. Libraries were sequenced paired-end with 100 bp reads on an Illumina HiSeq2000. On the authors' methods: SOAPnuke was used to process the raw data, throwing out any read that contained adapters or uncalled bases, had a mean Phred below 15, or lacked an exact constant-primer or identifier match. High-quality paired reads were merged using COPE v1.2.5, and each unique nucleotide sequence was defined as a clonotype. Clonotypes were aligned to IMGT TRBV, TRBD and TRBJ reference segments using MiTCR v1.1. Only V-J combinations with frequency above 0.0001, covering roughly 99% of repertoires, were analysed. The TCS score was defined as the ratio of F50 (clonal expansion) to E x V (chaos), calculated using BLOSUM62-based TCRdist between CDR3 peptides within each V-J. Welch's t-statistics and random forest reduced fewer than 550 V-J features to 13, which were used in a naive Bayes classifier (R e1071). TCRdb reanalyzed the raw reads on its own, using fastp at Q25 for trimming and MiXCR for clone calling, and kept in-frame beta chains. Rows with one shared CDR3 protein collapse into an entry with the most common genes and DNA. TCRdb, not the original authors, processed these V and J calls. Across this sample there are around 600,000 distinct CDR3 sequences, with roughly 15% seen only once. Of the sample, under 15% is held by the ten largest clones.

Ophthalmopathy patients had moderately to severely active disease, with a Clinical Activity Score of 3 or more, a NOSPECS grade of 4 or more, and a disease duration of less than 3 months. The study excluded patients with uncontrolled infections, other autoimmune diseases, pregnancy or lactation. Diagnoses relied on clinical symptoms, serum thyroxine and TRAb, thyroid ultrasound and orbital computed tomography. PBMCs were separated from 10 ml of fresh peripheral blood using Ficoll-Paque density gradient centrifugation. Trizol reagent was used to extract total RNA, and RNA quality was then checked on an Agilent 2100 Bioanalyzer.

The sequencing input was blood. Here the chain combines TRBV2 and TRBJ2-7; 8 bases in between match TRBD1. The receptor was isolated from a woman in her fifties or sixties with Graves' ophthalmopathy. The nucleotides read TGTGCGACTGTCCGGGCAGGGGGCCGCTACGAGCAGTACTTC. It codes for CATVRAGGRYEQYF.